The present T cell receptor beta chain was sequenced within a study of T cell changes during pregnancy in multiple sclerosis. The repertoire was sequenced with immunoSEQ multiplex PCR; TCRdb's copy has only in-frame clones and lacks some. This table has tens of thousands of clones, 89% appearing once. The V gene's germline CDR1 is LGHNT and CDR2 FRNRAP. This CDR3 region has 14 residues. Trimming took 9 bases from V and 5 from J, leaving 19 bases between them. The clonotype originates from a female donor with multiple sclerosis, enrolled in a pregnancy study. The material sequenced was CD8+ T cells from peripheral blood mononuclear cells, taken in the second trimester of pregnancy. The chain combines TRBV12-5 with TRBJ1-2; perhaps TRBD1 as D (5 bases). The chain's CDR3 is CARTGDGVRYGYTF. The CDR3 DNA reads TGTGCTAGAACGGGGGATGGGGTAAGATATGGCTACACCTTC.